Listed here are 13 T cell receptor beta chains from one sample, sequenced in a study of T cell repertoires in cytomegalovirus infection. Their specific antigens are unknown. TCRdb recomputed calls from the reads with MiXCR, one row per CDR3 protein. This table has approximately 910,000 distinct CDR3 sequences, more than 25% appearing once. The sample consisted of cultured CD8+ T cells from PBMCs, taken from culture after CMV antigen stimulation. These receptors came from a human donor in good health (CMV status not recorded). Some clones in this sample may be carry-over from other donors' samples.

The table lists this clonotype with a few counts. The rearrangement joins TRBV7-9 to TRBJ1-2, with D unclear. This CDR3 contains 13 residues. Trimming took off 5 bases at V and 1 base at J, with 8 bases between the two ends. From germline, CDR1 is SEHNR and CDR2 FQNEAQ (reference sequence). In nucleotides, the CDR3 is TGTGCCAGCAGCCCCTCAAGTAACTATGGCTACACCTTC. Protein product: CASSPSSNYGYTF.

The table lists this clonotype with many counts. The rearrangement uses TRBV12-3 or TRBV12-4 and TRBJ2-7; D is ambiguous. The germline V and J ends were trimmed by 3 bases and 4 bases, with 19 bases remaining between them. The CDR3 totals 16 residues. DNA of the CDR3: TGTGCCAGCAGTTTTTTCCTCCCCCAAAACCCTTACGAGCAGTACTTC. Residues: CASSFFLPQNPYEQYF.

This clonotype occurred a few times. The rearrangement links TRBV6-2 or TRBV6-3 to TRBJ1-1, with no clear D. Trimming shortened V by 2 bases and J by 11 bases, and 24 bases separated the two germline ends. CDR3 length: 16 amino acids. CDR1 and CDR2 (germline): MNHEY, SVGEGT. The CDR3 DNA is TGTGCCAGCAGTTACAACGACTTGGGAGAGGGAATACGTGCTTTCTTT. Encoded protein: CASSYNDLGEGIRAFF.

This chain links TRBV6-1 with TRBJ1-1; D gene unclear. V lost 5 bases and J 8 bases, leaving 12 bases between the germline ends. The CDR3 loop spans 12 amino acids. CDR1 is MNHNS and CDR2 is SASEGT in the germline V gene. The CDR3: CASSYPKPEAFF. The CDR3 DNA reads TGTGCCAGCAGTTATCCAAAGCCCGAAGCTTTCTTT.

The rearrangement links TRBV6-2 or TRBV6-3 to TRBJ2-3; 7 nucleotides agree with TRBD2. The CDR3 is 15 amino acids. V lost 5 bases, J lost 1 base, and 6 bases stayed unmatched. CDR1 MNHEY and CDR2 SVGEGT come from the germline V gene. The CDR3 spells CASSPGTTGTDTQYF. The DNA of the CDR3 is TGTGCCAGCAGTCCGGGGACTACCGGCACAGATACGCAGTATTTT.

This chain joins TRBV5-8 and TRBJ2-5, with 9 bases aligning to TRBD2. The CDR3 consists of 11 residues. J lost 5 bases, V lost 7 bases, and 0 bases had no gene match. Germline assignment: CDR1 SGHTS and CDR2 YDEGEE. The chain's CDR3 is CASGLAETQYF. The CDR3 DNA is TGTGCCAGCGGACTAGCGGAGACCCAGTACTTC. Using reference TRBV5-8 and TRBJ2-5 for the parts outside the CDR3, the full variable domain is EAGVTQSPTHLIKTRGQQATLRCSPISGHTSVYWYQQALGLGLQFLLWYDEGEERNRGNFPPRFSGRQFPNYSSELNVNALELEDSALYLCASGLAETQYFGPGTRLLVL.

This clonotype has just a few counts. This sequence joins TRBV7-3 and TRBJ2-1, with TRBD1 identical over 10 bases. Germline trimming cut 5 bases from V and 8 bases from J; bases unmatched to any gene: 6. Germline-derived CDR1 and CDR2 are SGHTA and FQGTGA. The CDR3 covers 14 residues. CDR3 in amino acids: CASSPPGQGYEQFF. The CDR3 nucleotides read TGTGCCAGCAGCCCTCCGGGACAGGGGTATGAGCAGTTCTTC.

The chain recombines TRBV29-1 with TRBJ1-4, with 8 bases that match TRBD1. This CDR3 comprises 14 residues. CDR1 SQVTM and CDR2 ANQGSEA come from the germline V gene. V was clipped by 5 bases and J by 7 bases; unmatched bases: 9. As DNA, the CDR3 is TGCAGCGTTCTAGACAGGGGCGGGGGTGAAAAACTGTTTTTT. Its translation is CSVLDRGGGEKLFF.

The rearrangement uses TRBV29-1 and TRBJ2-2, with D possibly matching TRBD2 (5 bases). From germline, CDR1 is SQVTM and CDR2 ANQGSEA. Trimming removed 8 bases from V and 6 bases from J, with 13 bases in between. This CDR3 comprises 12 residues. CDR3 amino acids: CSSYQRAGELFF. In DNA form, the CDR3 reads TGCAGCTCCTACCAGAGGGCCGGGGAGCTGTTTTTT.

This clonotype was observed a handful of times. The chain links TRBV20-1 to TRBJ1-1; tentatively, D is TRBD1 (6 bases). V lost 2 bases to trimming and J lost 3 bases, with 16 bases between them. The germline gives CDR1 DFQATT, CDR2 SNEGSKA (reference sequence). The length of the CDR3 is 15 residues. The CDR3 DNA is TGCAGTGCTAGAAGGGGGGCCCGCGGGGACACTGAAGCTTTCTTT. This translates into CSARRGARGDTEAFF.

This clonotype was detected only a few times. The junction does not match germline at one end; this may be a read error. The J gene is TRBJ1-1, the V gene TRBV4-1; the D gene is possibly TRBD1 (5 bases). Germline CDR1 reads MGHRA; CDR2 reads YSYEKL. The CDR3 covers 12 residues. The CDR3 DNA reads as TGCGCCAGCAGCCAGGGGCTGAGTGAAGCTTACTTT. Protein product: CASSQGLSEAYF.

There are a few counts of this clonotype. The genes are TRBV10-2 and TRBJ2-1; possible D gene TRBD1, 10 bases. CDR3 length: 17 residues. V dropped 7 bases and J dropped 4 bases, with 23 bases sitting between them. Germline loops: CDR1 WSHSY, CDR2 SAAADI. The CDR3 protein is CASTSGTGVQSYNEQFF. The CDR3, as DNA: TGCGCCAGCACTAGCGGGACAGGGGTCCAGTCGTACAATGAGCAGTTCTTC.

This clonotype was detected only a few times. The V and J genes are TRBV28 and TRBJ1-2, with D possibly TRBD1 on 6 matching bases. V was clipped by 5 bases and J by 10 bases, with 20 bases between them. Germline assignment: CDR1 MDHEN and CDR2 SYDVKM. The CDR3 length is 14 residues. DNA of the CDR3: TGTGCCAGCAGTCCCCCCCGGACAGCCGGAGTCTACACCTTC. It yields the protein CASSPPRTAGVYTF.